Sequencing of this T cell receptor beta chain was carried out in a study of blood T cell repertoires in COVID-19. Only in-frame clones appear in the TCRdb table, and some are missing; sequencing was by immunoSEQ multiplex PCR. The sample contains about 100,000 clones, 85% of which appear only once. V lost 2 bases to trimming and J lost 10 bases, with 17 bases between them. There are 14 residues in the CDR3. Germline V lookup: CDR1 GTSNPN, CDR2 SVGIG (reference sequence). The receptor was isolated from a woman in her 70s with active or convalescent COVID-19. The rearrangement joins TRBV30 to TRBJ1-4, with unresolved D. Sequences were obtained from peripheral blood. CDR3 sequence reads: CAWSSGIVPGKLFF. CDR3 sequence (DNA): TGTGCCTGGAGTTCCGGGATAGTCCCAGGAAAACTGTTTTTT.